This note documents a single TCR beta chain sequence. The sequence runs out 3 residues before the end of the CDR3; the remainder is reconstructed from the germline J gene. This specimen belongs to a study of T cells in women clearing cervical HPV infection. Measured with immunoSEQ multiplex PCR; TCRdb has only the in-frame clones, and not every one. Recorded for this sample: roughly 30,000 clones. Germline V gives CDR1 GTSNPN, CDR2 SVGIG (reference sequence). This CDR3 contains 15 residues. Trimming stripped 2 bases from V and 1 base from J, with 13 bases between. The chain joins TRBV30 to TRBJ2-3; possibly TRBD1 for D (6 bases). The sequence was obtained from a woman between 18 and 70 years old with a cervical HPV16 infection that either progressed to CIN3+ or cleared (not recorded which). The sequenced sample was blood buffy coat. The CDR3 here is CAWSSRDRRTDTQYF. Incomplete CDR3 DNA: TGTGCCTGGAGTTCCCGAGACAGGCGCACAGATACG. Supplemented by reference TRBV30 and TRBJ2-3, the full variable domain reads SQTIHQWPATLVQPVGSPLSLECTVEGTSNPNLYWYRQAAGRGLQLLFYSVGIGQISSEVPQNLSASRPQDRQFILSSKKLLLSDSGFYLCAWSSRDRRTDTQYFGPGTRLTVL.